The present TCR beta chain was sequenced within a study of blood T cell repertoires in COVID-19. The CDR3 runs 12 residues. CDR1 and CDR2 from the germline V gene are SQVTM and ANQGSEA. V was clipped by 5 bases and J by 5 bases; unmatched bases: 1. This table comes from immunoSEQ multiplex PCR, and its TCRdb copy is limited to in-frame clones, with some not included. Of approximately 36,000 clones in the sample, about three quarters were seen once. Sequenced input: peripheral blood. This chain links TRBV29-1 with TRBJ2-2, with 8 bases aligning to TRBD1. This TCR was sampled from a man aged 70-80 years with COVID-19, enrolled during active disease. CDR3 in DNA: TGCAGCGTTCGACAGGGGACCGGGGAGCTGTTTTTT. Its translation is CSVRQGTGELFF.